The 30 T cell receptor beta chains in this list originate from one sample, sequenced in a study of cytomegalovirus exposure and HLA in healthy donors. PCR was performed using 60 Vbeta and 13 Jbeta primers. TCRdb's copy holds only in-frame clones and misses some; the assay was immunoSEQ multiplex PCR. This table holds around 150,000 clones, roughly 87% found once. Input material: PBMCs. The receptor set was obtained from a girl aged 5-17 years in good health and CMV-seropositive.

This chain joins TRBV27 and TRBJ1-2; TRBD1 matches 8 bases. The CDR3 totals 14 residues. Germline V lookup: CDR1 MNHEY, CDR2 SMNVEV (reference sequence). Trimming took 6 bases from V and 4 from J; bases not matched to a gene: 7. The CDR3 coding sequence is TGTGCCAGCAGCCAAGGACAGGGAACCTATGGCTACACCTTC. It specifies CASSQGQGTYGYTF.

Here the CDR3 reads CASSLVARGRGANVLTF. The DNA for the CDR3 is TGTGCCAGCAGCTTAGTTGCCAGGGGGAGGGGGGCCAACGTCCTGACTTTC. V gene TRBV7-8 combines with J gene TRBJ2-6; possibly TRBD1 for D (7 bases). Trimming removed 1 base from V and 4 bases from J, with 14 bases in between. CDR1 and CDR2 (germline): SGHVS, FQNEAQ. The CDR3 extends over 17 amino acids.

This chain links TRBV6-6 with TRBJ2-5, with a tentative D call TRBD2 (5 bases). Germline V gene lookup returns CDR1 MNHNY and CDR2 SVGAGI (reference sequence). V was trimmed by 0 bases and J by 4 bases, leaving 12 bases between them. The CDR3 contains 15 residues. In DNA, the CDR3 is TGTGCCAGCAGTTACTCGCTCTACGGAGGAGAGACCCAGTACTTC. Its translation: CASSYSLYGGETQYF.

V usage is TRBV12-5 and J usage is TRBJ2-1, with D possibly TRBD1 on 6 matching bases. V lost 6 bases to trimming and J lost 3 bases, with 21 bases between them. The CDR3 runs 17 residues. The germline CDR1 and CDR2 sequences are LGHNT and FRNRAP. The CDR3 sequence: CASGLGQKPLYYNEQFF. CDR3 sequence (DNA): TGTGCTAGTGGCCTTGGACAGAAACCTTTATACTACAATGAGCAGTTCTTC.

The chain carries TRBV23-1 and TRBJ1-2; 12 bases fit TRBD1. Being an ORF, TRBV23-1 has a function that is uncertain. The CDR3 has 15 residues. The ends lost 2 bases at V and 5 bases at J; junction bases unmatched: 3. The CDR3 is CASSQGDRGPYGYTF. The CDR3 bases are TGCGCCAGCAGTCAAGGGGACAGGGGGCCTTATGGCTACACCTTC.

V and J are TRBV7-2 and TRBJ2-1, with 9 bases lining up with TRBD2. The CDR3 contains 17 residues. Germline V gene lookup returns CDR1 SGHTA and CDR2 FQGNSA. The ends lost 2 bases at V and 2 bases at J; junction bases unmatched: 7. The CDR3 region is CASSLLGRGGPYNEQFF. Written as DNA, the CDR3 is TGTGCCAGCAGCTTACTAGGGCGGGGGGGCCCCTACAATGAGCAGTTCTTC.

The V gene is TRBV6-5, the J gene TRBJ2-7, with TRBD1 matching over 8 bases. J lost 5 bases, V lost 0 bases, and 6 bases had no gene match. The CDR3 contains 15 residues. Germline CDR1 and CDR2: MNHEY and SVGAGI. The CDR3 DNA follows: TGTGCCAGCAGTTACTCTGGACAGGGTATCGACGAGCAGTACTTC. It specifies CASSYSGQGIDEQYF.

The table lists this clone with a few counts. CDR3 in amino acids: CSGHVAGEQYF. In DNA form, the CDR3 reads TGCAGCGGACATGTGGCGGGCGAGCAGTACTTC. The rearrangement uses TRBV29-1 and TRBJ2-7; D may be TRBD2 (5 bases). CDR3 length equals 11 residues. Trimming shortened V by 7 bases and J by 6 bases, and 13 bases separated the two germline ends. Germline CDR1 is SQVTM and CDR2 is ANQGSEA.

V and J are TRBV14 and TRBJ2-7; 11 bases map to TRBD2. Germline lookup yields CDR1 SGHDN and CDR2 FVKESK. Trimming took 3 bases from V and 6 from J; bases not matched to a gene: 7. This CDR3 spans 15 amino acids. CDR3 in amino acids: CASSHLAGGLSEQYF. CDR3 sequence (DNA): TGTGCCAGCAGCCACCTAGCGGGGGGACTTTCCGAGCAGTACTTC. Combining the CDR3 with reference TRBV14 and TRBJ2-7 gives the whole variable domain EAGVTQFPSHSVIEKGQTVTLRCDPISGHDNLYWYRRVMGKEIKFLLHFVKESKQDESGMPNNRFLAERTGGTYSTLKVQPAELEDSGVYFCASSHLAGGLSEQYFGPGTRLTVT.

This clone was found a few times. The CDR3 region is CASSYPRGTLYYEQYF. DNA of the CDR3: TGTGCCAGCAGCTACCCGAGGGGGACACTTTACTACGAGCAGTACTTC. The chain couples TRBV7-2 to TRBJ2-7, with D tentatively TRBD1 (6 bases). CDR1 is SGHTA, CDR2 FQGNSA, per germline. The CDR3 is made up of 16 amino acids. The ends were cut back, 4 bases at V and 3 bases at J, with 19 bases in the middle.

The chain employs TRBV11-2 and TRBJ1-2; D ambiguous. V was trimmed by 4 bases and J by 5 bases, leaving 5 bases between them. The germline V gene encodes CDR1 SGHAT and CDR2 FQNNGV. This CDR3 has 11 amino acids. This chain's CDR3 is CASSSGYGYTF. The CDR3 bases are TGTGCCAGCAGCTCGGGGTATGGCTACACCTTC.

As DNA, the CDR3 is TGCGCCAGCAGCCGCGGGAGTTCCCCCTACGAGCAGTACTTC. Amino acid sequence: CASSRGSSPYEQYF. The chain has TRBV4-1 and TRBJ2-7, with 7 nucleotides matching TRBD2. Germline CDR1 and CDR2: MGHRA and YSYEKL. This CDR3 contains 14 residues. J lost 2 bases, V lost 4 bases, and 5 bases had no gene match.

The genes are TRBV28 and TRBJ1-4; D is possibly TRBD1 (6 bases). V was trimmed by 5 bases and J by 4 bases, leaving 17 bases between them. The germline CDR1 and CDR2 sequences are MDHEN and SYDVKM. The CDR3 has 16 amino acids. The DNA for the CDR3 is TGTGCCAGCAGTAAACAACGACAGGATTTTAATGAAAAACTGTTTTTT. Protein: CASSKQRQDFNEKLFF.

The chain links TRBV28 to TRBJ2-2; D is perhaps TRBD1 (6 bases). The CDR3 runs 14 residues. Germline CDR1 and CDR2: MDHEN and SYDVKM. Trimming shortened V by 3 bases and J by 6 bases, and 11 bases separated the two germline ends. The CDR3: CASSFPRGAGELFF. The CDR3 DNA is TGTGCCAGCAGTTTCCCCAGGGGTGCCGGGGAGCTGTTTTTT.

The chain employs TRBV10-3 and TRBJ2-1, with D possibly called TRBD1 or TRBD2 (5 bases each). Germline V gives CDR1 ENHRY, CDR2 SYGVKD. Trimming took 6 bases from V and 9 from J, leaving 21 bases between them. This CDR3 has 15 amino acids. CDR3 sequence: CAIREDIEGSGEQFF. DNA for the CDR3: TGTGCCATCAGGGAGGACATCGAGGGTTCTGGTGAGCAGTTCTTC.

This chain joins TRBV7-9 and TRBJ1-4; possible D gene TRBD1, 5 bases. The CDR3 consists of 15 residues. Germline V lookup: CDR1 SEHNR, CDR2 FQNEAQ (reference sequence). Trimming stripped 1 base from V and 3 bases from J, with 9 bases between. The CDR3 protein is CASSLGGLANEKLFF. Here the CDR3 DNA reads TGTGCCAGCAGCTTAGGGGGACTGGCTAATGAAAAACTGTTTTTT.

CDR3 in amino acids: CASSLSAENTEAFF. The CDR3 DNA reads TGCGCCAGCAGCTTGTCCGCGGAGAACACTGAAGCTTTCTTT. This chain connects TRBV5-1 to TRBJ1-1; D unresolved. This CDR3 has 14 residues. Germline loops: CDR1 SGHRS, CDR2 YFSETQ. The V and J ends lost 1 base and 1 base respectively, with 8 bases between them.

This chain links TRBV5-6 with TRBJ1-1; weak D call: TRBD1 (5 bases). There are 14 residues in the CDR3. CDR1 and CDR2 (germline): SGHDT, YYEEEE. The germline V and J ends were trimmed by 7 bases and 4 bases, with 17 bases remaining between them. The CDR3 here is CASGRWQGSTEAFF. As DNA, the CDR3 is TGTGCCAGCGGCCGCTGGCAGGGCAGCACTGAAGCTTTCTTT. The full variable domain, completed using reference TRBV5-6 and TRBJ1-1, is DAGVTQSPTHLIKTRGQQVTLRCSPKSGHDTVSWYQQALGQGPQFIFQYYEEEERQRGNFPDRFSGHQFPNYSSELNVNALLLGDSALYLCASGRWQGSTEAFFGQGTRLTVV.

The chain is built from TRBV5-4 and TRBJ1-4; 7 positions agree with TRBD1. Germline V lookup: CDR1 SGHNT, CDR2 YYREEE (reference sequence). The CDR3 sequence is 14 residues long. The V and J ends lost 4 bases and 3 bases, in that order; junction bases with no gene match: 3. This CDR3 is CASSRDRANEKLFF. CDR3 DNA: TGTGCCAGCAGCCGGGACAGAGCTAATGAAAAACTGTTTTTT.

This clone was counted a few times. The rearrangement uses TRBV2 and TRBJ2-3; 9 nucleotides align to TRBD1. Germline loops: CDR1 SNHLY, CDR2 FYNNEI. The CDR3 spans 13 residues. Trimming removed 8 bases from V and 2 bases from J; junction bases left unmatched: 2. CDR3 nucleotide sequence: TGTGCCAGCGGGACAGGGAACACAGATACGCAGTATTTT. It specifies CASGTGNTDTQYF.

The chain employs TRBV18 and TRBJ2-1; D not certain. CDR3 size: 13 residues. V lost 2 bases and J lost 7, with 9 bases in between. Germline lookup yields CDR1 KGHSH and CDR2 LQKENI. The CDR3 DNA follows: TGTGCCAGCTCACCATCCGGGTTGAATGAGCAGTTCTTC. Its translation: CASSPSGLNEQFF.

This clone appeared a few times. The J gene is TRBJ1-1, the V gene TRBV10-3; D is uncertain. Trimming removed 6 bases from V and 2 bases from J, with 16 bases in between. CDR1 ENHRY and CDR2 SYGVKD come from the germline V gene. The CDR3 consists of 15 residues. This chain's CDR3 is CAIRPGLAENTEAFF. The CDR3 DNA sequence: TGTGCCATCAGGCCAGGCCTGGCAGAAAACACTGAAGCTTTCTTT.

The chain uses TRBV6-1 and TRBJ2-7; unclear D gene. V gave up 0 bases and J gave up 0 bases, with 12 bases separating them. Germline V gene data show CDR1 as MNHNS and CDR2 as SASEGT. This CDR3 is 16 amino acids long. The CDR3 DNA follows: TGTGCCAGCAGTGAAGCGCCTTCTACCTTCTCCTACGAGCAGTACTTC. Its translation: CASSEAPSTFSYEQYF.

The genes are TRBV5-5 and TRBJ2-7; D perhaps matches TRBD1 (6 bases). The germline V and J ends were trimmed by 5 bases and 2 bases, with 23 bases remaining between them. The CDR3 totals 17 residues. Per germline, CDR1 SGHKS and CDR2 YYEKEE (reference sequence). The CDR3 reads CASRSQGRNPKTYEQYF. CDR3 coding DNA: TGTGCCAGCAGGTCACAGGGACGGAACCCGAAAACCTACGAGCAGTACTTC.

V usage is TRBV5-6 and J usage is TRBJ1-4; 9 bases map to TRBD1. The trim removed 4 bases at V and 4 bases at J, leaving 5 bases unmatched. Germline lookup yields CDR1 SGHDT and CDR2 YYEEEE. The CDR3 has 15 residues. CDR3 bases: TGTGCCAGCAGCGTGGCGGGACAGGGTAATGAAAAACTGTTTTTT. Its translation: CASSVAGQGNEKLFF.

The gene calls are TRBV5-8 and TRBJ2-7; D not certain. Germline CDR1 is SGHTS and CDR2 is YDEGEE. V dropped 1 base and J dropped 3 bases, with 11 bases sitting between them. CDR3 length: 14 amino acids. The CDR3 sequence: CASSLIGRGYEQYF. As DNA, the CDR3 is TGTGCCAGCAGCTTGATTGGCAGAGGCTACGAGCAGTACTTC.

The CDR3 sequence: CASSNGEPAGYYNEQFF. In DNA form, the CDR3 reads TGTGCCAGCAGCAACGGAGAGCCAGCGGGGTACTACAATGAGCAGTTCTTC. V usage is TRBV7-3 and J usage is TRBJ2-1; 7 nucleotides agree with TRBD2. The ends lost 5 bases at V and 3 bases at J; junction bases unmatched: 13. The CDR3 runs to 17 residues. Germline V gene data show CDR1 as SGHTA and CDR2 as FQGTGA.

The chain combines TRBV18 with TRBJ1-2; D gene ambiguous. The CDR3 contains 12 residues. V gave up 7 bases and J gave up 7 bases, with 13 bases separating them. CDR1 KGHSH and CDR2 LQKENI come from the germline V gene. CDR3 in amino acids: CASYSPGFGYTF. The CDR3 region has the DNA TGTGCCAGCTATTCACCGGGTTTTGGCTACACCTTC.

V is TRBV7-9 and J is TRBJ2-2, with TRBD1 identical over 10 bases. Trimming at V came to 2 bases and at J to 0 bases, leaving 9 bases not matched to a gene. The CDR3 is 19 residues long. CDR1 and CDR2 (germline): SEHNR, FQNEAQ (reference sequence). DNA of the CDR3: TGTGCCAGCAGCTTAAGGGACAGGGGACTATCTGCGAACACCGGGGAGCTGTTTTTT. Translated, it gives CASSLRDRGLSANTGELFF.

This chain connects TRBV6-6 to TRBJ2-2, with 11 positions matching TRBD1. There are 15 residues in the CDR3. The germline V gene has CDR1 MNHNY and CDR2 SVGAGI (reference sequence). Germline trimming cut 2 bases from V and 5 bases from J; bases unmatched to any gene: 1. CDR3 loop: CASSYGTGGTGELFF. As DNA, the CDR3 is TGTGCCAGCAGTTACGGGACAGGGGGAACCGGGGAGCTGTTTTTT.